This TCR beta chain was sequenced for a study of blood T cell repertoires in COVID-19 (dated by TCRdb to 2018 to 2021). Concerning the study at large: Samples covering the acute and convalescent phases of COVID-19 were provided by collaborators in the United States, Italy and Spain. The prospective study material was composed of cDNA or gDNA derived from T cells, B-cell-depleted T cells, or PBMCs. Deeply sampled blood TCRbeta repertoires from subjects exposed to, actively infected with, or recovered from COVID-19 were included in the dataset. The repertoires were made available in a free public database intended to serve as a resource for research on the immune response to SARS-CoV-2. The samples were drawn from two sources: the first 160 participants of the ongoing ImmuneRACE study, and over 950 subjects contributed by 6 global collaborators. A de-identified subject ID, COVID-19 status, age in years and sex were almost always included in the sample metadata. Where available, HLA class I and class II types were obtained from metadata supplied by the sample provider rather than from assay-based typing. Points the paper makes about the study in general: How much clinical and demographic metadata was included differed by source and by participant, and the metadata was provided uncurated.

On this clone itself: The clone's antigen remains unknown. No base quality values were provided; no much bigger clone lies one nucleotide off.

Inclusive of the bounding cysteine and phenylalanine, the CDR3 is 21 residues long. The retained sequence is limited to the CDR3, 63 bases, with the frame set at the first base. Here V drops 3 bases and J drops 7 bases, and the junction holds 20 bases not matched to any gene. The germline V gene yields SGDLS for CDR1 and YYNGEE for CDR2. The immunoSEQ Assay, a bias-controlled multiplex PCR, was used to amplify TCRbeta CDR3 regions from genomic DNA. On the study's bioinformatics: Within the assay, amplification of reference gene primers was used to estimate how many nucleated cells each sample contained. To quantify the absolute abundance of each unique TCRbeta CDR3 rearrangement, sequence reads were collapsed and filtered. For each sample, productive Simpson clonality was calculated as the square root of Simpson's diversity index over productive rearrangements. This is the immuneACCESS table as TCRdb keeps it, with only in-frame sequences that have V and J called. A part of the clones is gone; compared with another copy, unresolved V genes explain less than half, and the rest is unexplained. V and J calls and clone size are those listed in that table; D and trimming were worked out from the DNA. Within this sample are fewer than 300,000 clones, with just over 90% of them counted one time only. The ten largest clones take up roughly 2.3% of the sample.

One collaborating source in Seattle enrolled patients while the patients were actively infected and followed the patients over time throughout the course of disease. Whole blood was collected in K2EDTA tubes by collaborating institutions according to the institutions' own protocols. For TCRbeta analysis, collaborators shipped samples in one of three forms: frozen whole blood, isolated PBMCs, or DNA extracted from either of those sample types. Sequencing input: peripheral blood. This TCR was recovered from a woman in her twenties or thirties with COVID-19, enrolled during active disease. The sequence is built from TRBV9 and TRBJ2-4; TRBD2 aligns with 15 central bases. The nucleotides are TGTGCCAGCAGCGCCCGTGGAGGGGGACCGGGACTAGCGGGAGGAGTGAACATTCAGTACTTC. Its protein reads: CASSARGGGPGLAGGVNIQYF.